This T cell receptor (beta chain) is drawn from a study of beta chain features in type 1 diabetes. This clone was observed a few times. Every bit of the isolated RNA underwent reverse transcription, so sequencing read expressed TCRB transcripts. Sequenced by immunoSEQ multiplex PCR; TCRdb stores in-frame clones only, minus some. The table has about 130,000 clones, nearly 9.5% seen once. This CDR3 region has 13 residues. V dropped 8 bases and J dropped 2; count of bases not matched to a gene: 3. Germline V CDR1 and CDR2: LNHDA, SQIVND (reference sequence). The sample comprised central memory CD4+ T cells from blood. The V call is TRBV19, the J call TRBJ2-4; 7 bases fit TRBD2. This receptor was identified in a man between 18 and 35 years old in good health. The CDR3 nucleotides read TGTGCCAGTGGGGAGGGGACCAAAAACATTCAGTACTTC. Translated, it gives CASGEGTKNIQYF.